Presented here are 19 T cell receptor beta chains from one specimen sequenced in a study of T-cell reconstitution after alpha-beta-depleted transplantation in children. A library of TCRbeta sequences, prepared with unique molecular identifiers, was generated. TCRdb fed the PCR reads into MiXCR, producing one record per CDR3 protein. The table has 210,000 or so distinct CDR3 sequences, roughly a tenth seen once. The sample was PBMCs from the stem cell graft donor, taken from the stem cell graft. These receptor sequences come from a human donor who donated a stem cell graft to a child with acute lymphoblastic leukemia.

The chain employs TRBV29-1 and TRBJ1-5; 9 positions match TRBD1. Germline V gives CDR1 SQVTM, CDR2 ANQGSEA. This CDR3 comprises 13 residues. After removal of 4 bases from V and 7 bases from J, the junction contained 5 bases not matched to a gene. The CDR3 reads CSVGRDRAQPQHF. CDR3 nucleotides: TGCAGCGTTGGAAGGGACAGGGCACAGCCCCAGCATTTT.

V is TRBV19 and J is TRBJ2-2; the D is unclear. This CDR3 spans 14 amino acids. Germline V CDR1 and CDR2: LNHDA, SQIVND (reference sequence). V lost 3 bases to trimming and J lost 4 bases, with 9 bases between them. CDR3 sequence: CASSIPGFTGELFF. The CDR3, as DNA: TGTGCCAGTAGTATCCCCGGGTTCACCGGGGAGCTGTTTTTT.

This rearrangement joins TRBV6-5 to TRBJ1-1; no definite D call. V gave up 2 bases and J gave up 0 bases, with 7 bases separating them. The CDR3 covers 14 residues. CDR1 and CDR2 (germline): MNHEY, SVGAGI. The CDR3 nucleotides are TGTGCCAGCAGTTACGCGGATATGAACACTGAAGCTTTCTTT. The encoded protein is CASSYADMNTEAFF.

Only a few counts were recorded for this clonotype. The chain carries TRBV20-1 and TRBJ1-1, with D tentatively TRBD1 (5 bases). V was cut by 4 bases and J by 2 bases, with 11 bases left in between. This CDR3 has 13 residues. CDR1 is DFQATT and CDR2 is SNEGSKA in the germline V gene (reference sequence). Written as DNA, the CDR3 is TGCAGTGCTATCGGGGGGATTAACACTGAAGCTTTCTTT. It translates to CSAIGGINTEAFF.

This clonotype turned up a few times. The rearrangement joins TRBV19 to TRBJ2-3; 8 nucleotides match TRBD2. This CDR3 has 15 residues. J lost 1 base, V lost 5 bases, and 5 bases had no gene match. The germline gives CDR1 LNHDA, CDR2 SQIVND (reference sequence). CDR3 DNA: TGTGCCAGTAGTGCGCGGCGGGGGGGCACAGATACGCAGTATTTT. Translation gives CASSARRGGTDTQYF.

In this sample, this clonotype turned up a few times. The gene calls are TRBV5-1 and TRBJ1-2; 9 bases line up with TRBD1. Germline V lookup: CDR1 SGHRS, CDR2 YFSETQ. The V segment lost 3 bases and the J segment 8 bases; nucleotides outside the gene matches: 8. The CDR3 has 14 amino acids. CDR3 in DNA: TGCGCCAGCAGCTCGGGGACAGGGATAGGAGGCTACACCTTC. Its translation is CASSSGTGIGGYTF.

This clonotype was seen repeatedly, ten times or more. This chain connects TRBV21-1 to TRBJ2-3; TRBD1, the D gene given by the table, was not confirmed from the DNA. TRBV21-1 is described as a pseudogene. This CDR3 is 18 amino acids long. For the CDR3, the DNA is TGTGCCAGCAGCAAACTAATGGGGGCTGACTGGAGTGCAGATACGCAGTATTTT. It encodes CASSKLMGADWSADTQYF.

The chain has TRBV24-1 and TRBJ2-5; TRBD1 might be the D (7 bases). CDR1 and CDR2 (germline): KGHDR, SFDVKD. The length of the CDR3 is 16 residues. The V gene lost 2 bases and the J gene lost 5 bases, with 17 bases spanning the gap. The CDR3 DNA sequence: TGTGCCACCAGTGATTGGCAGGGGGGTCCGCGGGAGACCCAGTACTTC. Its protein is CATSDWQGGPRETQYF.

This clonotype was counted many times. This chain connects TRBV19 to TRBJ2-1, with 9 bases fitting TRBD1. CDR3 length: 14 residues. The V gene end was trimmed by 5 bases and the J gene end by 10 bases; junction bases not matched to a gene: 9. Looked up from germline, CDR1 is LNHDA and CDR2 is SQIVND (reference sequence). In nucleotides, the CDR3 is TGTGCCAGTAGTCCGGGACAGGGTCGTAAGGAGCAGTTCTTC. Translation gives CASSPGQGRKEQFF.

The chain links TRBV5-1 to TRBJ1-2; D gene unclear. Trimming stripped 0 bases from V and 8 bases from J, with 14 bases between. Per the germline V gene, CDR1 is SGHRS and CDR2 is YFSETQ. CDR3 length equals 14 residues. The CDR3 DNA reads TGCGCCAGCAGCTTGGGGGGAAATTCTGTGGGCTACACCTTC. Translation gives CASSLGGNSVGYTF.

This clonotype was seen a handful of times. This chain uses TRBV5-1 with TRBJ1-1; D perhaps matches TRBD1 (5 bases). This CDR3 contains 15 residues. Looked up from germline, CDR1 is SGHRS and CDR2 is YFSETQ. The V and J ends lost 1 base and 6 bases respectively, with 16 bases between them. The CDR3 is CASSLIGDGLAEAFF. The CDR3 DNA reads TGCGCCAGCAGCTTGATAGGGGATGGTCTCGCTGAAGCTTTCTTT. Drawing the rest from reference TRBV5-1 and TRBJ1-1, the complete variable domain is KAGVTQTPRYLIKTRGQQVTLSCSPISGHRSVSWYQQTPGQGLQFLFEYFSETQRNKGNFPGRFSGRQFSNSRSEMNVSTLELGDSALYLCASSLIGDGLAEAFFGQGTRLTVV.

The chain joins TRBV7-6 to TRBJ1-1, with TRBD1 matching over 8 bases. Germline CDR1 reads SGHVS; CDR2 reads FNYEAQ. The V and J ends lost 5 bases and 5 bases, in that order; junction bases with no gene match: 4. The CDR3 covers 13 residues. As DNA, the CDR3 is TGTGCCAGCAGCCAAACAGGGGGAACTGAAGCTTTCTTT. This gives the protein CASSQTGGTEAFF.

The V gene is TRBV4-3, the J gene TRBJ2-3; 9 bases map to TRBD1. The CDR3 runs to 13 residues. V was pared by 0 bases and J by 13 bases, with 5 bases of the junction left unmatched. From germline, CDR1 is LGHNA and CDR2 YSLEER. The CDR3 nucleotides are TGCGCCAGCAGCCAAGATTTGGGGGACAGGGAGTATTTT. This sequence encodes CASSQDLGDREYF.

The rearrangement links TRBV15 to TRBJ1-1; D is unresolved. The V end was cut by 0 bases, the J end by 2 bases, with 7 bases between. This CDR3 is built from 14 residues. Germline loops: CDR1 LNHNV, CDR2 YYDKDF (reference sequence). CDR3 amino acids: CATSREFGNTEAFF. CDR3 in DNA: TGTGCCACCAGCAGAGAATTTGGTAACACTGAAGCTTTCTTT.

This clonotype was detected a few times. The rearrangement links TRBV6-1 to TRBJ1-1, with D uncertain. In germline, CDR1 is MNHNS, CDR2 SASEGT. There are 13 residues in the CDR3. Trimming removed 11 bases at V and 3 bases at J, with 16 bases between. The CDR3 bases are TGTGCCGCAAAGACGGGGTCGGACACTGAAGCTTTCTTT. This gives the protein CAAKTGSDTEAFF.

This clonotype was seen many times. The V gene is TRBV10-3, the J gene TRBJ2-3; TRBD2 aligns across 9 bases. V lost 10 bases to trimming and J lost 5 bases; unmatched junction nucleotides: 10. This CDR3 contains 14 residues. Germline loops: CDR1 ENHRY, CDR2 SYGVKD. As DNA, the CDR3 is TGTGCCAGCACCGGGACTAGCCCTGGAGATACGCAGTATTTT. Protein sequence: CASTGTSPGDTQYF.

This clonotype was detected ten times or more. The gene calls are TRBV27 and TRBJ2-7; possible D gene TRBD1, 6 bases. Germline V gives CDR1 MNHEY, CDR2 SMNVEV (reference sequence). This CDR3 has 14 residues. The V end lost 3 bases, the J end lost 7 bases, and 16 bases lay between the germline ends. CDR3 sequence reads: CASSFLQGQGEQYF. The DNA of the CDR3 is TGTGCCAGCAGTTTCTTGCAGGGCCAGGGGGAGCAGTACTTC.

At least ten counts were recorded for this clonotype. The chain combines TRBV20-1 with TRBJ2-7; 8 bases are a match to TRBD2. Germline loops: CDR1 DFQATT, CDR2 SNEGSKA (reference sequence). V lost 0 bases and J lost 4; bases outside the gene matches: 11. CDR3 length: 16 residues. The CDR3 region is CSARDSGGGVSYEQYF. For the CDR3, the DNA is TGCAGTGCTAGAGATTCGGGAGGGGGGGTTAGTTACGAGCAGTACTTC.

This clonotype has just a few counts. The chain links TRBV2 to TRBJ2-3; possible D gene TRBD1, 5 bases. V gave up 4 bases and J gave up 4 bases, with 15 bases separating them. Germline CDR1 is SNHLY and CDR2 is FYNNEI. There are 15 residues in the CDR3. The CDR3 loop reads CASSGAGFSADTQYF. As DNA, the CDR3 is TGTGCCAGCAGTGGTGCAGGGTTTAGTGCAGATACGCAGTATTTT.